A single sample gave rise to the 3 T cell receptor beta chains below, sequenced in a study of response to subunit inactivated influenza vaccine. Via MiXCR, TCRdb re-called the RT-PCR reads, giving one row per CDR3 protein. The sample shows over 400,000 distinct CDR3 sequences, over 9.5% of them seen only once. The source material was PBMCs from blood, sampled roughly 46 days after vaccination. Receptors were obtained from a man aged 50 to 60 who received an inactivated influenza vaccine.

This clonotype showed up just a few times. The chain recombines TRBV28 with TRBJ2-4, with TRBD2 identical over 11 bases. This CDR3 contains 19 residues. The germline V gene has CDR1 MDHEN and CDR2 SYDVKM. Trimming cost V 3 bases and J 2 bases; bases outside gene matches: 12. This CDR3 reads CASSFWISGGAMTKNIQYF. CDR3 DNA: TGTGCCAGCAGTTTTTGGATTAGCGGGGGGGCCATGACCAAAAACATTCAGTACTTC.

In this sample, this clonotype turned up a few times. The CDR3 DNA follows: TGCAGTGCGTCCCTAGCGGGAGGTCTGCTGGGGAATGAGCAGTTCTTC. Translating gives CSASLAGGLLGNEQFF. The genes are TRBV20-1 and TRBJ2-1, with 11 bases matching TRBD2. Germline assignment: CDR1 DFQATT and CDR2 SNEGSKA (reference sequence). The CDR3 has 16 residues. The trim removed 6 bases at V and 7 bases at J, leaving 14 bases unmatched.

This chain joins TRBV28 and TRBJ1-6, with D maybe TRBD1 (5 bases). Trimming stripped 6 bases from V and 6 bases from J, with 12 bases between. The V gene's germline CDR1 is MDHEN and CDR2 SYDVKM. The length of the CDR3 is 14 residues. CDR3 sequence (DNA): TGTGCCAGCAGCGTAACCAGGGCTAATTCACCCCTCCACTTT. It codes for CASSVTRANSPLHF.